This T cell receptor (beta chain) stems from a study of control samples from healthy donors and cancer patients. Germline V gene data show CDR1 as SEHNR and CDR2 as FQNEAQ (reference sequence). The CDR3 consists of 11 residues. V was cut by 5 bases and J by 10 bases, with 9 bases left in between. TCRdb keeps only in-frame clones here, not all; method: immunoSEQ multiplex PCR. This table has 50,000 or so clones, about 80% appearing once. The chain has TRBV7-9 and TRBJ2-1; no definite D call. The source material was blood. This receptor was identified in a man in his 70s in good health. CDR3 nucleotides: TGTGCCAGCAGCGAAACCAGGGAGCAGTTCTTC. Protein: CASSETREQFF.